Listed here are 31 T cell receptor beta chains from one sample, sequenced in a study of blood T cells in healthy people across ages. A second 7 to 11 cycle PCR used barcoded and J-beta primers. TCRdb itself ran the 5' RACE reads through MiXCR, one entry per CDR3 protein. The sample shows hundreds of thousands of distinct CDR3 sequences, about 25% of them seen only once. This same sample was also part of a study on T cells of mothers and their children.

What was sequenced was blood. Source of these receptors: a boy younger than 18 in good health.

The chain combines TRBV6-6 with TRBJ2-2; 7 bases are a match to TRBD1. Germline CDR1 and CDR2: MNHNY and SVGAGI (reference sequence). V dropped 8 bases and J dropped 5; count of bases not matched to a gene: 8. The length of the CDR3 is 14 residues. The CDR3 region is CASAFDRETGELFF. The CDR3 DNA reads as TGTGCCAGCGCCTTTGACAGGGAGACCGGGGAGCTGTTTTTT.

CDR3 residues: CASSLSRTRWYEQYF. The CDR3, as DNA: TGTGCCAGCAGTTTATCTAGGACTAGGTGGTACGAGCAGTACTTC. This sequence joins TRBV27 and TRBJ2-7, with TRBD2 matching 7 bases. Germline CDR1 and CDR2: MNHEY and SMNVEV (reference sequence). The CDR3 has 15 residues. The junction had 6 bases not matched to a gene; V was cut back by 0 bases and J by 4 bases.

This rearrangement joins TRBV5-6 to TRBJ1-5; 11 bases match TRBD1. The V segment lost 2 bases and the J segment 7 bases; nucleotides outside the gene matches: 14. CDR3 length: 18 amino acids. Germline loops: CDR1 SGHDT, CDR2 YYEEEE. CDR3 DNA sequence: TGTGCCAGCAGCTTAAATGGACAGGGGGCGAGACTGGACCAGCCCCAGCATTTT. This translates into CASSLNGQGARLDQPQHF.

This clonotype has a count of ten or more. The chain couples TRBV5-6 to TRBJ2-5; maybe TRBD2 (5 bases). CDR1 is SGHDT and CDR2 is YYEEEE in the germline V gene. The germline V and J ends were trimmed by 2 bases and 6 bases, with 14 bases remaining between them. The CDR3 extends over 14 amino acids. CDR3 amino acids: CASSFSIGEKTQYF. DNA of the CDR3: TGTGCCAGCAGCTTCAGTATCGGGGAAAAGACCCAGTACTTC.

Only a few counts were recorded for this clonotype. V is TRBV20-1 and J is TRBJ1-3; 7 nucleotides line up with TRBD1. The germline V gene has CDR1 DFQATT and CDR2 SNEGSKA (reference sequence). The CDR3 extends over 20 amino acids. V was pared by 3 bases and J by 3 bases, with 23 bases of the junction left unmatched. For the CDR3, the DNA is TGCAGTGCTAGTTCTTCTTTTCAATATAGTACAGGGGACGATGGAAACACCATATATTTT. Translated, it gives CSASSSFQYSTGDDGNTIYF.

The J gene is TRBJ2-6, the V gene TRBV5-1, with D tentatively TRBD2 (6 bases). V lost 0 bases to trimming and J lost 3 bases, with 10 bases between them. The CDR3 has 16 amino acids. From germline, CDR1 is SGHRS and CDR2 YFSETQ. CDR3 loop: CASSLAGEVGANVLTF. CDR3 DNA sequence: TGCGCCAGCAGCTTGGCGGGAGAGGTTGGGGCCAACGTCCTGACTTTC. The whole variable domain, remainder taken from reference TRBV5-1 and TRBJ2-6, is KAGVTQTPRYLIKTRGQQVTLSCSPISGHRSVSWYQQTPGQGLQFLFEYFSETQRNKGNFPGRFSGRQFSNSRSEMNVSTLELGDSALYLCASSLAGEVGANVLTFGAGSRLTVL.

J is TRBJ2-3 and V is TRBV5-1; either TRBD1 or TRBD2 may supply D (7 bases each). The CDR3 runs 16 residues. The V gene's germline CDR1 is SGHRS and CDR2 YFSETQ. Trimming removed 4 bases from V and 6 bases from J, with 21 bases in between. The CDR3 sequence: CASSLGGDSSYDTQYF. The CDR3 nucleotides read TGCGCCAGCAGCCTGGGGGGGGACAGCTCTTACGATACGCAGTATTTT.

The chain has TRBV6-1 and TRBJ1-6; D not certain. CDR1 is MNHNS, CDR2 SASEGT, per germline. The V end lost 0 bases, the J end lost 0 bases, and 9 bases lay between the germline ends. This CDR3 region has 17 residues. The CDR3 reads CASSEADLRSYNSPLHF. CDR3 DNA: TGTGCCAGCAGTGAAGCGGACCTACGCTCCTATAATTCACCCCTCCACTTT.

The rearrangement uses TRBV4-3 and TRBJ2-1; 7 nucleotides match TRBD2. This CDR3 contains 15 residues. With 3 bases clipped from V and 5 bases from J, the junction kept 7 bases outside the gene matches. Germline V gives CDR1 LGHNA, CDR2 YSLEER. The CDR3 loop is CASSHGSGANNEQFF. As DNA, the CDR3 is TGCGCCAGCAGCCACGGGAGCGGGGCCAACAATGAGCAGTTCTTC.

This clonotype was seen a handful of times. The chain combines TRBV4-2 with TRBJ2-3; TRBD2 might be the D (5 bases). The CDR3 has 15 residues. Germline CDR1 LGHNA, CDR2 YNFKEQ. The germline V and J ends were trimmed by 0 bases and 4 bases, with 11 bases remaining between them. Here the CDR3 DNA reads TGTGCCAGCAGCCAAGAAGGGAGAGGCGCAGATACGCAGTATTTT. Protein: CASSQEGRGADTQYF.

The genes are TRBV7-2 and TRBJ1-4; D is uncertain. The germline CDR1 and CDR2 sequences are SGHTA and FQGNSA. The CDR3 has 14 amino acids. The germline V and J ends were trimmed by 5 bases and 5 bases, with 12 bases remaining between them. The CDR3 DNA reads as TGTGCCAGCAGCCCGGGGAGATTAAATGAAAAACTGTTTTTT. It codes for CASSPGRLNEKLFF.

This clonotype was recorded a few times. The CDR3 coding sequence is TGCAGCGTTGCCAGACCCTACGAGCAGTACTTC. This gives the protein CSVARPYEQYF. The V gene is TRBV29-1, the J gene TRBJ2-7; D unclear. Germline assignment: CDR1 SQVTM and CDR2 ANQGSEA. This CDR3 has 11 residues. V lost 4 bases and J 2 bases, leaving 6 bases between the germline ends.

The chain couples TRBV6-2 or TRBV6-3 to TRBJ2-1; TRBD2 matches at 9 bases. Germline assignment: CDR1 MNHEY and CDR2 SVGEGT. The CDR3 runs 15 residues. V trimming: 6 bases; J trimming: 4 bases; junction bases outside the gene matches: 7. The CDR3, as DNA: TGTGCCAGCAGCCCCCAGCGGGGGGTATACAATGAGCAGTTCTTC. Protein sequence: CASSPQRGVYNEQFF.

This clonotype has just one count. The genes are TRBV7-3 and TRBJ1-2; the match to TRBD1 covers 10 bases. The germline CDR1 and CDR2 sequences are SGHTA and FQGTGA. After removal of 8 bases from V and 6 bases from J, the junction contained 6 bases not matched to a gene. The CDR3 runs 13 residues. CDR3 sequence (DNA): TGTGCCAGCGGCGACGGGACAGGGGATGGCTACACCTTC. As protein: CASGDGTGDGYTF. Full variable domain (rest looked up from reference TRBV7-3 and TRBJ1-2): GAGVSQTPSNKVTEKGKYVELRCDPISGHTALYWYRQSLGQGPEFLIYFQGTGAADDSGLPNDRFFAVRPEGSVSTLKIQRTERGDSAVYLCASGDGTGDGYTFGSGTRLTVV.

This clonotype came up a few times. V gene TRBV6-5 combines with J gene TRBJ2-1, with D perhaps TRBD2 (6 bases). The J call is doubtful: the DNA matches TRBJ2-5 better. The CDR3 is made up of 13 amino acids. Germline V gene sequence: CDR1 MNHEY, CDR2 SVGAGI. CDR3 protein: CASSRKGRETQYF. The CDR3 nucleotides read TGTGCCAGCAGCCGTAAGGGGAGGGAGACCCAGTACTTC.

Comment on this clonotype: At one of its ends the junction is not consistent with the germline gene, which may arise from a read error. The chain carries TRBV28 and TRBJ1-2; D gene uncertain. CDR1 and CDR2 from the germline V gene are MDHEN and SYDVKM. The CDR3 length is 13 residues. CDR3 in amino acids: CARRLTDNYGYTF. In nucleotides, the CDR3 is TGTGCCCGCAGACTGACGGATAACTATGGCTACACCTTC.

This clonotype has only a few counts. The gene calls are TRBV7-2 and TRBJ2-1, with 8 bases matching TRBD1. Judging by the DNA end, TRBJ2-7 fits better; the J call may be wrong. Germline V lookup: CDR1 SGHTA, CDR2 FQGNSA. The CDR3 length is 15 residues. Here the CDR3 reads CASSLARQGNYEQYF. The CDR3 DNA reads TGTGCCAGCAGCTTAGCGAGACAGGGGAATTACGAGCAGTACTTC.

This clonotype has just a few counts. This sequence joins TRBV7-2 and TRBJ2-1; D not resolved. The V gene lost 1 base and the J gene lost 8 bases, with 27 bases spanning the gap. Germline loops: CDR1 SGHTA, CDR2 FQGNSA. The CDR3 totals 19 residues. CDR3 sequence (DNA): TGTGCCAGCAGCTTAGACTCCCCCCCTCTAGAAATAGATCGCGATGAGCAGTTCTTC. It is translated as CASSLDSPPLEIDRDEQFF.

This sequence joins TRBV24-1 and TRBJ2-2, with D uncertain. V lost 5 bases and J 6 bases, leaving 6 bases between the germline ends. The germline gives CDR1 KGHDR, CDR2 SFDVKD. The CDR3 sequence is 12 residues long. The CDR3, as DNA: TGTGCCACCAGTGCGCACCCCGGGGAGCTGTTTTTT. As protein: CATSAHPGELFF.

The chain recombines TRBV6-5 with TRBJ2-1, with TRBD2 matching over 7 bases. This CDR3 contains 13 residues. CDR1 and CDR2 (germline): MNHEY, SVGAGI. With 5 bases clipped from V and 8 bases from J, the junction kept 6 bases outside the gene matches. CDR3: CASSGGSIDEQFF. In DNA, the CDR3 is TGTGCCAGCAGTGGCGGGAGTATCGATGAGCAGTTCTTC.

The gene calls are TRBV25-1 and TRBJ2-3; D may be TRBD1 (5 bases). The CDR3 has 14 residues. The V end lost 1 base, the J end lost 7 bases, and 12 bases lay between the germline ends. The germline gives CDR1 MGHDK, CDR2 SYGVNS. This CDR3 is CASSEWPRAHTQYF. DNA of the CDR3: TGTGCCAGCAGTGAATGGCCCAGGGCCCATACGCAGTATTTT.

In this sample, this clonotype turned up a few times. One end of the junction varies from germline; a read error may be responsible. CDR3 sequence reads: CASSQVAGQQEAQYF. Here the CDR3 DNA reads TGTGCCAGCAGCCAAGTCGCTGGACAGCAAGAGGCCCAGTACTTC. The chain joins TRBV4-2 to TRBJ2-5; TRBD1 is a possible D gene (6 bases). Germline-derived CDR1 and CDR2 are LGHNA and YNFKEQ. The CDR3 length is 15 residues.

The genes are TRBV28 and TRBJ2-7; D gene ambiguous. The CDR3 runs to 12 residues. Between the trimmed V and J ends, which lost 6 bases and 2 bases, there was a span of 8 bases. CDR1 MDHEN and CDR2 SYDVKM come from the germline V gene. CDR3 in DNA: TGTGCCAGCAGGGGGTGGACCTACGAGCAGTACTTC. Translating it yields CASRGWTYEQYF.

This chain links TRBV29-1 with TRBJ1-1; TRBD1 matches 8 bases. Trimming took 4 bases from V and 3 from J; bases not matched to a gene: 10. Germline V gene lookup returns CDR1 SQVTM and CDR2 ANQGSEA. The CDR3 covers 15 residues. This chain's CDR3 is CSVGPQGAEDTEAFF. CDR3 nucleotides: TGCAGCGTTGGCCCCCAGGGGGCGGAGGACACTGAAGCTTTCTTT.

This clonotype has ten or more counts. The chain uses TRBV5-1 and TRBJ2-5, with D possibly matching TRBD1 (6 bases). The CDR3 is 14 residues long. Between the trimmed V and J ends, which lost 3 bases and 3 bases, there was a span of 12 bases. From germline, CDR1 is SGHRS and CDR2 YFSETQ. DNA of the CDR3: TGCGCCAGCAGCTGGCAGGACAGAAAAGAGACCCAGTACTTC. Translation: CASSWQDRKETQYF.

The chain combines TRBV9 with TRBJ2-7, with D possibly being TRBD1 (6 bases). The CDR3 totals 14 residues. Trimming removed 0 bases from V and 4 bases from J, with 11 bases in between. CDR1 and CDR2 from the germline V gene are SGDLS and YYNGEE. This chain's CDR3 is CASSVEGQGYEQYF. CDR3 nucleotides: TGTGCCAGCAGCGTAGAGGGTCAGGGGTACGAGCAGTACTTC.

Ten or more counts support this clonotype. The chain has TRBV5-1 and TRBJ2-5; 7 nucleotides agree with TRBD2. The germline CDR1 and CDR2 sequences are SGHRS and YFSETQ. The CDR3 runs to 15 residues. The J segment lost 4 bases and the V segment lost 1 base, leaving 7 bases of the junction unmatched. CDR3 in DNA: TGCGCCAGCAGCTTGCTAGCGGAGAGCCGAGAGACCCAGTACTTC. Its translation is CASSLLAESRETQYF.

V is TRBV12-3 or TRBV12-4 and J is TRBJ2-1, with D unresolved. This CDR3 spans 12 amino acids. The V end was cut by 5 bases, the J end by 2 bases, with 4 bases between. The CDR3 protein is CASSGTYNEQFF. In nucleotides, the CDR3 is TGTGCCAGCAGTGGGACCTACAATGAGCAGTTCTTC.

This clonotype was detected only a few times. The chain couples TRBV5-1 to TRBJ2-7, with 9 bases aligning to TRBD1. Trimming removed 3 bases from V and 0 bases from J; junction bases left unmatched: 4. CDR3 length equals 15 residues. Germline V gene lookup returns CDR1 SGHRS and CDR2 YFSETQ. The CDR3 DNA reads as TGCGCCAGCAGCTATTCGACAGGGGGCTCCTACGAGCAGTACTTC. Its translation: CASSYSTGGSYEQYF.

The chain recombines TRBV7-9 with TRBJ2-3, with D perhaps given as TRBD1 or TRBD2 (5 bases each). Looked up from germline, CDR1 is SEHNR and CDR2 is FQNEAQ (reference sequence). V dropped 4 bases and J dropped 4 bases, with 24 bases sitting between them. This CDR3 has 18 residues. The chain's CDR3 is CASSSAPSGRGSADTQYF. The DNA for the CDR3 is TGTGCCAGCAGCTCAGCACCCTCGGGACGGGGTTCGGCAGATACGCAGTATTTT.

This clonotype was counted ten times or more. The rearrangement links TRBV7-2 to TRBJ2-5; no clear D gene. Germline V gene data show CDR1 as SGHTA and CDR2 as FQGNSA. The V end lost 0 bases, the J end lost 4 bases, and 0 bases lay between the germline ends. The CDR3 totals 11 residues. The CDR3: CASSLAETQYF. In DNA form, the CDR3 reads TGTGCCAGCAGCTTAGCAGAGACCCAGTACTTC. The full variable domain, rest sourced from reference TRBV7-2 and TRBJ2-5, is GAGVSQSPSNKVTEKGKDVELRCDPISGHTALYWYRQSLGQGLEFLIYFQGNSAPDKSGLPSDRFSAERTGGSVSTLTIQRTQQEDSAVYLCASSLAETQYFGPGTRLLVL.